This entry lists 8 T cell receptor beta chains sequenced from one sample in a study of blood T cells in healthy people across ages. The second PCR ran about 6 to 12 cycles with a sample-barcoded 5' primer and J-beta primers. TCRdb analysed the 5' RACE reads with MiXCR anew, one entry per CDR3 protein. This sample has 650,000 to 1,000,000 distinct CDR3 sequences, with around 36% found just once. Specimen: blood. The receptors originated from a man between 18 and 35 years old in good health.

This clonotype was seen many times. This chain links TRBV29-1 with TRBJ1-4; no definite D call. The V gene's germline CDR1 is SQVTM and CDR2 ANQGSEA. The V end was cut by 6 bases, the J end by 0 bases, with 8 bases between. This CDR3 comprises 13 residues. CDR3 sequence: CSVREATNEKLFF. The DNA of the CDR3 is TGCAGCGTGAGGGAGGCAACTAATGAAAAACTGTTTTTT.

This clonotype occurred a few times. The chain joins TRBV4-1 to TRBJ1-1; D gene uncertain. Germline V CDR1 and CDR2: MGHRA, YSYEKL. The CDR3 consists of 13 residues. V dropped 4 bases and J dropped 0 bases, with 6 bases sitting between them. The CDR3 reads CASSPTLNTEAFF. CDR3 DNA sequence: TGCGCCAGCAGCCCGACACTGAACACTGAAGCTTTCTTT.

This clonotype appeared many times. Here the CDR3 reads CASSSFSSGEYEQYF. CDR3 DNA sequence: TGTGCCAGCTCCTCATTTTCTAGCGGGGAGTACGAGCAGTACTTC. The chain employs TRBV18 and TRBJ2-7, with 9 positions matching TRBD2. The length of the CDR3 is 15 residues. Germline lookup yields CDR1 KGHSH and CDR2 LQKENI. J was trimmed by 4 bases and V by 6 bases; bases with no gene match: 10.

DNA of the CDR3: TGTGCCAGCAGTCGGGGGGGCACAAACACTGAAGCTTTCTTT. It is translated as CASSRGGTNTEAFF. This sequence joins TRBV28 and TRBJ1-1, with a tentative D call TRBD1 (6 bases). The CDR3 length is 14 residues. V lost 5 bases and J lost 2, with 12 bases in between. CDR1 MDHEN and CDR2 SYDVKM come from the germline V gene.

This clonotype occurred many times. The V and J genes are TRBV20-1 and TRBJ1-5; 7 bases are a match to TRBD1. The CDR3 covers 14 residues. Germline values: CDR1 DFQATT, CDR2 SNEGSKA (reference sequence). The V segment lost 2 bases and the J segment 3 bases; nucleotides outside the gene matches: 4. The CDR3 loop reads CSARTGVFNQPQHF. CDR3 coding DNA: TGCAGTGCTAGAACAGGGGTATTCAATCAGCCCCAGCATTTT.

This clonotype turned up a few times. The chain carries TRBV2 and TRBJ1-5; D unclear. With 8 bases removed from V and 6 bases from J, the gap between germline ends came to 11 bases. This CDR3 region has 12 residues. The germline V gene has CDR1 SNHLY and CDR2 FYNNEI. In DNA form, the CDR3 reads TGTGCCAGCCGAGGCGTGGGTCAGCCCCAGCATTTT. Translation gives CASRGVGQPQHF.

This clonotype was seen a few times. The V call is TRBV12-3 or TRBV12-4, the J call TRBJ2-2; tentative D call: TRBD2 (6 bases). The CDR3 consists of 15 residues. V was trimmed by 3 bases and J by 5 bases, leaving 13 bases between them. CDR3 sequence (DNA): TGTGCCAGCAGTTTCTCGCGGGGATCAACCGGGGAGCTGTTTTTT. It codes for CASSFSRGSTGELFF.

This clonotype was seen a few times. DNA for the CDR3: TGTGCCAGCAGCCTCCGCTGGGGCCGAAAAGATGAGCAGTTCTTC. Translated, it gives CASSLRWGRKDEQFF. This rearrangement joins TRBV27 to TRBJ2-1, with a weak D call TRBD1 (5 bases). The CDR3 has 15 residues. CDR1 is MNHEY, CDR2 SMNVEV, per germline (reference sequence). V gave up 6 bases and J gave up 8 bases, with 20 bases separating them.